This T cell receptor beta chain was retrieved from a study of patients and donors after allogeneic stem cell transplantation. Using its own MiXCR run on the RT-PCR reads, TCRdb lists one record per CDR3 protein. The sample shows approximately 150,000 distinct CDR3 sequences, approximately 31% of them seen only once. Trimming left V 2 bases short and J 5 bases short, with 10 bases between. The CDR3 length is 14 residues. The germline CDR1 and CDR2 sequences are SGHAT and FQNNGV. The sequenced sample consisted of blood, either unsorted or a sorted T cell fraction (not recorded which). This receptor was identified in a human donor who was either an allogeneic HSCT recipient or a stem cell or donor lymphocyte infusion donor (not recorded which). It is not recorded whose cells these are; they may come from a transplant donor. This sequence joins TRBV11-2 and TRBJ2-4; D is perhaps TRBD1 (6 bases). CDR3 amino acids: CASSLMPGENIQYF. The DNA of the CDR3 is TGTGCCAGCAGCTTAATGCCAGGGGAAAACATTCAGTACTTC.